This T cell receptor (beta chain) was recovered during a study of CD8 T cells in ankylosing spondylitis. Notes on the study in general: In synovial fluid and blood from reactive arthritis, some motif variants were previously reported. What seemed typical of ankylosing spondylitis blood was a TCR beta motif built from roughly eight highly homologous variants. From matched ankylosing spondylitis synovial fluid, disease-linked clones were reportedly recovered at significantly enriched levels. Disease-linked clones proved CD8+ and comparatively uncommon in peripheral blood.

Generation of TCR beta libraries employed quantitative 5'-RACE incorporating molecular barcodes. TCRdb processed the 5' RACE reads anew with MiXCR; each CDR3 protein has one entry. The data contain 450,000 or so distinct CDR3 sequences, roughly a quarter of them singletons. This CDR3 region has 13 residues. The V and J ends lost 8 bases and 4 bases respectively, with 17 bases between them. Germline V gives CDR1 DFQATT, CDR2 SNEGSKA (reference sequence). In the case of this clonotype: Its antigen remains unknown.

The rearrangement links TRBV20-1 to TRBJ1-1, with TRBD1 as a possible D gene (5 bases). The receptor's source is a male donor with ankylosing spondylitis. The sequenced sample consisted of blood, either unsorted or a sorted T cell fraction (not recorded which). CDR3 nucleotides: TGCAGTCCCCGGGGCGGGCCGGCCACTGAAGCTTTCTTT. It translates to CSPRGGPATEAFF.